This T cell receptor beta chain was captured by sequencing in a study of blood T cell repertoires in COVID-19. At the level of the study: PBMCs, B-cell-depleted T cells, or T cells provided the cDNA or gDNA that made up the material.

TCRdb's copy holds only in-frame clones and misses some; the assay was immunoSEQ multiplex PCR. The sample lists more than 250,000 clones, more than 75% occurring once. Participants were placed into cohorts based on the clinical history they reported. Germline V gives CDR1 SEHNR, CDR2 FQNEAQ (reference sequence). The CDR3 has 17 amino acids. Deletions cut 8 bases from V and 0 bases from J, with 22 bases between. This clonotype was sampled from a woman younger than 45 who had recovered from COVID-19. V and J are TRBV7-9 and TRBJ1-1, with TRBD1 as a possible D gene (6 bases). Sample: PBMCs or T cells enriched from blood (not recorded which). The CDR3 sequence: CASGLPPGAGVNTEAFF. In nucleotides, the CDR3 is TGTGCCAGCGGGCTCCCCCCGGGGGCGGGGGTGAACACTGAAGCTTTCTTT.